These 30 T cell receptor beta chains were sequenced from one sample in a study of T cell changes during pregnancy in multiple sclerosis (dated by TCRdb to the late 2010s). Libraries were built with the immunoSEQ multiplex PCR assay. This immuneACCESS table, as held by TCRdb, lists in-frame sequences with V and J called but not all clones. Of the missing ones, under half trace to an unresolved V gene in checked studies; the others have no known cause. Here the sample has about 96,000 clones; 85% to 95% occur a single time. Of the sample, around 2.5% is held by the ten largest clones. Sequencing was performed on peripheral blood, taken in the first trimester of pregnancy. The receptors come from a female donor with multiple sclerosis, enrolled in a pregnancy study.

The genes are TRBV2 and TRBJ2-3; TRBD2 agrees at 7 bases. Germline V lookup: CDR1 SNHLY, CDR2 FYNNEI. The V and J ends lost 8 bases and 10 bases, in that order; junction bases with no gene match: 9. This CDR3 has 12 residues. The CDR3 sequence: CASGQAGLAQYF. In DNA form, the CDR3 reads TGTGCCAGCGGCCAAGCGGGGTTGGCGCAGTATTTT.

The chain carries TRBV7-9 and TRBJ1-4; weak D call: TRBD1 (6 bases). Trimming took off 5 bases at V and 7 bases at J, with 14 bases between the two ends. Per germline, CDR1 SEHNR and CDR2 FQNEAQ (reference sequence). The CDR3 consists of 14 residues. CDR3 protein: CASSPPIGGEKLFF. For the CDR3, the DNA is TGTGCCAGCAGCCCTCCTATAGGGGGTGAAAAACTGTTTTTT.

This sequence joins TRBV28 and TRBJ2-3, with TRBD1 identical over 7 bases. This CDR3 is 15 amino acids long. The V segment lost 3 bases and the J segment 3 bases; nucleotides outside the gene matches: 6. CDR1 MDHEN and CDR2 SYDVKM come from the germline V gene. CDR3 sequence: CASSFMTGTTDTQYF. The CDR3 bases are TGTGCCAGCAGTTTTATGACAGGGACAACAGATACGCAGTATTTT.

The chain has TRBV5-5 and TRBJ2-3; a weak D match, TRBD1 (5 bases). This CDR3 comprises 16 residues. The V gene lost 1 base and the J gene lost 8 bases, with 20 bases spanning the gap. CDR1 and CDR2 (germline): SGHKS, YYEKEE (reference sequence). CDR3 region: CASSLSGKTTFGTQYF. The CDR3, as DNA: TGTGCCAGCAGCTTGTCAGGGAAGACCACATTTGGTACGCAGTATTTT.

The chain recombines TRBV19 with TRBJ2-3; D perhaps matches TRBD2 (5 bases). The germline CDR1 and CDR2 sequences are LNHDA and SQIVND (reference sequence). Trimming cost V 1 base and J 3 bases, with 11 bases left between them. This CDR3 comprises 15 residues. The CDR3 spells CASSIGGVLTDTQYF. The CDR3 DNA is TGTGCCAGTAGTATAGGGGGAGTTTTGACAGATACGCAGTATTTT. Supplemented by reference TRBV19 and TRBJ2-3, the full variable domain reads DGGITQSPKYLFRKEGQNVTLSCEQNLNHDAMYWYRQDPGQGLRLIYYSQIVNDFQKGDIAEGYSVSREKKESFPLTVTSAQKNPTAFYLCASSIGGVLTDTQYFGPGTRLTVL.

This clone was observed a handful of times. The rearrangement joins TRBV7-2 to TRBJ2-7, with TRBD1 identical over 7 bases. Losses at the gene ends were 7 bases for V and 3 bases for J; bases not matched to a gene: 12. Germline V gene sequence: CDR1 SGHTA, CDR2 FQGNSA. The CDR3 covers 15 residues. CDR3 DNA sequence: TGTGCCAGCACCCGGTCGACAGGGAGTAGCTACGAGCAGTACTTC. This encodes CASTRSTGSSYEQYF.

The chain couples TRBV4-2 to TRBJ2-7; TRBD1 matches 8 bases. CDR1 is LGHNA, CDR2 YNFKEQ, per germline. The CDR3 loop spans 16 amino acids. V lost 0 bases, J lost 0 bases, and 4 bases stayed unmatched. The CDR3 protein is CASSQEAGGASYEQYF. The CDR3 DNA follows: TGTGCCAGCAGCCAAGAAGCAGGGGGCGCCTCCTACGAGCAGTACTTC.

The gene calls are TRBV5-1 and TRBJ2-6; tentative D call: TRBD2 (5 bases). The V and J ends lost 0 bases and 0 bases respectively, with 7 bases between them. This CDR3 is 16 amino acids long. Germline CDR1 is SGHRS and CDR2 is YFSETQ. Here the CDR3 reads CASSLAGVSGANVLTF. The CDR3 DNA reads as TGCGCCAGCAGCTTGGCCGGGGTCTCTGGGGCCAACGTCCTGACTTTC. Filled out from reference TRBV5-1 and TRBJ2-6, the complete variable domain reads KAGVTQTPRYLIKTRGQQVTLSCSPISGHRSVSWYQQTPGQGLQFLFEYFSETQRNKGNFPGRFSGRQFSNSRSEMNVSTLELGDSALYLCASSLAGVSGANVLTFGAGSRLTVL.

V usage is TRBV7-2 and J usage is TRBJ2-3, with TRBD2 identical over 10 bases. Trimming removed 1 base from V and 1 base from J; junction bases left unmatched: 2. The CDR3 sequence is 16 residues long. CDR1 and CDR2 (germline): SGHTA, FQGNSA. As DNA, the CDR3 is TGTGCCAGCAGCTTAGAGAGCGGGAGGGGCACAGATACGCAGTATTTT. Translating gives CASSLESGRGTDTQYF.

V is TRBV5-1 and J is TRBJ2-4; maybe TRBD1 (6 bases). In germline, CDR1 is SGHRS, CDR2 YFSETQ. Between the trimmed V and J ends, which lost 3 bases and 6 bases, there was a span of 13 bases. The CDR3 is 14 amino acids. CDR3 in amino acids: CASSSPDSLNIQYF. CDR3 sequence (DNA): TGCGCCAGCAGCTCCCCGGACAGTTTAAACATTCAGTACTTC. Supplemented by reference TRBV5-1 and TRBJ2-4, the full variable domain reads KAGVTQTPRYLIKTRGQQVTLSCSPISGHRSVSWYQQTPGQGLQFLFEYFSETQRNKGNFPGRFSGRQFSNSRSEMNVSTLELGDSALYLCASSSPDSLNIQYFGAGTRLSVL.

The chain is built from TRBV5-1 and TRBJ2-3; 11 nucleotides agree with TRBD2. Unmatched junction bases numbered 4, after V lost 4 bases and J lost 0 bases. The CDR3 is 16 residues long. CDR1 is SGHRS, CDR2 YFSETQ, per germline. The CDR3 is CASSKGTSGSTDTQYF. CDR3 in DNA: TGCGCCAGCAGCAAAGGGACTAGCGGTAGCACAGATACGCAGTATTTT.

The sample holds one count of this clone. The chain has TRBV11-2 and TRBJ2-3; 16 nucleotides agree with TRBD2. This CDR3 comprises 19 residues. V was pared by 5 bases and J by 5 bases, with 13 bases of the junction left unmatched. CDR1 SGHAT and CDR2 FQNNGV come from the germline V gene. The CDR3 region has the DNA TGTGCCAGCAGCCCATTCCCGGGACTAGCGGGAGGGCCGCGAGATACGCAGTATTTT. Translated, it gives CASSPFPGLAGGPRDTQYF. Based on the CDR3 plus reference TRBV11-2 and TRBJ2-3, the full variable domain is EAGVAQSPRYKIIEKRQSVAFWCNPISGHATLYWYQQILGQGPKLLIQFQNNGVVDDSQLPKDRFSAERLKGVDSTLKIQPAKLEDSAVYLCASSPFPGLAGGPRDTQYFGPGTRLTVL.

This chain uses TRBV6-6 with TRBJ2-1; 7 nucleotides match TRBD2. The germline gives CDR1 MNHNY, CDR2 SVGAGI (reference sequence). V dropped 2 bases and J dropped 5; count of bases not matched to a gene: 3. The CDR3 has 14 amino acids. CDR3 nucleotides: TGTGCCAGCAGTTACGCGGCGGGAGACAATGAGCAGTTCTTC. It translates to CASSYAAGDNEQFF.

The V gene is TRBV7-2, the J gene TRBJ1-5; D is perhaps TRBD1 (5 bases). V was cut by 5 bases and J by 5 bases, with 16 bases left in between. This CDR3 comprises 15 residues. Germline loops: CDR1 SGHTA, CDR2 FQGNSA. CDR3 sequence reads: CASSASGRKDQPQHF. CDR3 coding DNA: TGTGCCAGCAGCGCATCAGGGAGGAAGGATCAGCCCCAGCATTTT.

V gene TRBV4-3 combines with J gene TRBJ1-2; 9 nucleotides line up with TRBD1. The CDR3 sequence is 14 residues long. V gave up 4 bases and J gave up 7 bases; unmatched junction bases: 7. CDR1 and CDR2 from the germline V gene are LGHNA and YSLEER. The CDR3 protein is CASSPRGQGGGYTF. The CDR3 coding sequence is TGCGCCAGCAGCCCACGGGGACAGGGAGGTGGCTACACCTTC.

The chain carries TRBV20-1 and TRBJ1-2; a weak D match, TRBD1 (6 bases). Trimming shortened V by 4 bases and J by 8 bases, and 11 bases separated the two germline ends. Germline-derived CDR1 and CDR2 are DFQATT and SNEGSKA (reference sequence). The CDR3 is 11 amino acids. CDR3 loop: CSATQGGGYTF. DNA of the CDR3: TGCAGTGCTACACAGGGAGGGGGCTACACCTTC.

The genes are TRBV14 and TRBJ2-5; possibly TRBD1 for D (7 bases). Germline V lookup: CDR1 SGHDN, CDR2 FVKESK. The CDR3 has 15 residues. Trimming took off 1 base at V and 5 bases at J, with 14 bases between the two ends. Here the CDR3 reads CASSQVAQGRETQYF. CDR3 DNA sequence: TGTGCCAGCAGCCAAGTGGCACAGGGGAGGGAGACCCAGTACTTC. Drawing the rest from reference TRBV14 and TRBJ2-5, the complete variable domain is EAGVTQFPSHSVIEKGQTVTLRCDPISGHDNLYWYRRVMGKEIKFLLHFVKESKQDESGMPNNRFLAERTGGTYSTLKVQPAELEDSGVYFCASSQVAQGRETQYFGPGTRLLVL.

The rearrangement uses TRBV6-1 and TRBJ2-7; tentatively, D is TRBD1 (5 bases). Trimming cost V 5 bases and J 7 bases, with 6 bases left between them. The germline V gene has CDR1 MNHNS and CDR2 SASEGT. The CDR3 loop spans 10 amino acids. CDR3 coding DNA: TGTGCCAGCAGTAGGGGTGAGCAGTACTTC. It codes for CASSRGEQYF.

V and J are TRBV6-6 and TRBJ2-5; D possibly corresponds to TRBD2 (6 bases). The V end was cut by 11 bases, the J end by 5 bases, with 18 bases between. In germline, CDR1 is MNHNY, CDR2 SVGAGI (reference sequence). The CDR3 runs to 13 residues. The CDR3 here is CAVRLDQRETQYF. CDR3 nucleotide sequence: TGTGCCGTGCGACTAGACCAACGGGAGACCCAGTACTTC.

The chain joins TRBV6-5 to TRBJ2-5; 7 bases line up with TRBD2. J lost 6 bases, V lost 8 bases, and 9 bases had no gene match. CDR3 length: 13 amino acids. Germline loops: CDR1 MNHEY, CDR2 SVGAGI. DNA for the CDR3: TGTGCCAGCCGGAGGGAGGGAGGAAAGACCCAGTACTTC. Translated, it gives CASRREGGKTQYF.

This chain uses TRBV28 with TRBJ2-7, with D uncertain. Germline V gene data show CDR1 as MDHEN and CDR2 as SYDVKM. Trimming removed 7 bases at V and 2 bases at J, with 12 bases between. This CDR3 contains 13 residues. CDR3 sequence reads: CASNSQVAYEQYF. The CDR3 DNA reads as TGTGCCAGCAACTCTCAGGTAGCCTACGAGCAGTACTTC.

The CDR3 loop is CASSQGDSHYGYTF. DNA of the CDR3: TGTGCCAGCAGCCAAGGGGACAGTCACTATGGCTACACCTTC. This chain connects TRBV4-2 to TRBJ1-2; 7 bases match TRBD1. V shed 1 base and J 3 bases; nucleotides not matched to a gene: 2. CDR1 and CDR2 from the germline V gene are LGHNA and YNFKEQ. The CDR3 is made up of 14 amino acids.

There are a few counts of this clone. V is TRBV2 and J is TRBJ1-1; 7 bases are shared with TRBD1. The CDR3 has 14 residues. Germline loops: CDR1 SNHLY, CDR2 FYNNEI. Trimming took 3 bases from V and 5 from J; bases not matched to a gene: 6. The CDR3 here is CASSEWDSETEAFF. CDR3 sequence (DNA): TGTGCCAGCAGTGAGTGGGACAGCGAGACTGAAGCTTTCTTT.

The V gene is TRBV6-5, the J gene TRBJ2-5, with D possibly TRBD1 on 5 matching bases. The ends were cut back, 1 base at V and 7 bases at J, with 16 bases in the middle. The CDR3 is made up of 15 amino acids. CDR1 and CDR2 from the germline V gene are MNHEY and SVGAGI. The CDR3 DNA follows: TGTGCCAGCAGTTACTTGTCGACCCCCAGGGTGACCCAGTACTTC. Protein product: CASSYLSTPRVTQYF.

CDR3 region: CASSPGQVIQTQYF. DNA of the CDR3: TGTGCCAGTAGTCCGGGACAGGTAATCCAGACCCAGTACTTC. This sequence joins TRBV19 and TRBJ2-5; 8 bases match TRBD1. Germline CDR1 is LNHDA and CDR2 is SQIVND (reference sequence). This CDR3 region has 14 residues. V was pared by 5 bases and J by 6 bases, with 8 bases of the junction left unmatched. The variable domain in full, completed from reference TRBV19 and TRBJ2-5, reads DGGITQSPKYLFRKEGQNVTLSCEQNLNHDAMYWYRQDPGQGLRLIYYSQIVNDFQKGDIAEGYSVSREKKESFPLTVTSAQKNPTAFYLCASSPGQVIQTQYFGPGTRLLVL.

This chain connects TRBV18 to TRBJ2-7; the D gene is possibly TRBD2 (6 bases). Germline-derived CDR1 and CDR2 are KGHSH and LQKENI. The CDR3 runs to 14 residues. Between the trimmed V and J ends, which lost 3 bases and 1 base, there was a span of 10 bases. CDR3 residues: CASSPRAGSYEQYF. CDR3 DNA: TGTGCCAGCTCACCTAGGGCGGGGTCCTACGAGCAGTACTTC.

V usage is TRBV10-3 and J usage is TRBJ2-1, with TRBD2 identical over 7 bases. This CDR3 has 14 amino acids. Per germline, CDR1 ENHRY and CDR2 SYGVKD. Trimming took 9 bases from V and 8 from J; bases not matched to a gene: 13. CDR3 region: CAITPKRGGDEQFF. The CDR3 bases are TGTGCCATAACACCTAAGCGGGGCGGGGATGAGCAGTTCTTC.

The CDR3 DNA reads as TGTGCCAGCAGTTTATCCCTGTCCTGGACAGATCAAGAGACCCAGTACTTC. Residues: CASSLSLSWTDQETQYF. The gene calls are TRBV28 and TRBJ2-5; D may be TRBD1 (6 bases). CDR3 length equals 17 residues. The germline V gene encodes CDR1 MDHEN and CDR2 SYDVKM. The ends were cut back, 1 base at V and 2 bases at J, with 17 bases in the middle.

The rearrangement uses TRBV6-5 and TRBJ2-1; 10 bases are a match to TRBD1. V shed 2 bases and J 7 bases; nucleotides not matched to a gene: 2. Germline lookup yields CDR1 MNHEY and CDR2 SVGAGI. This CDR3 has 14 amino acids. CDR3 bases: TGTGCCAGCAGTTACGGGACAGGGGCAAATGAGCAGTTCTTC. It specifies CASSYGTGANEQFF.

V gene TRBV4-1 combines with J gene TRBJ1-5; D unclear. The CDR3 is 15 amino acids. Germline V CDR1 and CDR2: MGHRA, YSYEKL. Trimming cost V 0 bases and J 8 bases, with 14 bases left between them. The CDR3 DNA is TGCGCCAGCAGCCAAGATAGAACCTTGCGGAAGCCCCAGCATTTT. Its protein is CASSQDRTLRKPQHF.